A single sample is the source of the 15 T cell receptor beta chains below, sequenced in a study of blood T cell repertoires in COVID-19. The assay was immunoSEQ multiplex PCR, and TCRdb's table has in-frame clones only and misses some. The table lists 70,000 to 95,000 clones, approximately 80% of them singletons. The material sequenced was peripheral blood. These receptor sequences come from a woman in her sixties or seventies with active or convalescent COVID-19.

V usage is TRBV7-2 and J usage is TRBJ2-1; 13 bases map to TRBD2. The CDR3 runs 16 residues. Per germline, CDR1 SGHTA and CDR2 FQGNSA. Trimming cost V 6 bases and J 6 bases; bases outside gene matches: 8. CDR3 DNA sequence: TGTGCCAGCAGTAGAGCCGGGACTAGCGGGGTCAATGAGCAGTTCTTC. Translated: CASSRAGTSGVNEQFF.

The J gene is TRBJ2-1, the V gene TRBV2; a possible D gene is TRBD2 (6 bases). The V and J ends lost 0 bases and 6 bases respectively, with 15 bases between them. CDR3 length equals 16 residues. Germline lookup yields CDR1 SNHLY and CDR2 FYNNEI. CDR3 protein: CASSEARGSRGNEQFF. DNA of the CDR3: TGTGCCAGCAGTGAAGCCCGGGGTTCGCGGGGCAATGAGCAGTTCTTC.

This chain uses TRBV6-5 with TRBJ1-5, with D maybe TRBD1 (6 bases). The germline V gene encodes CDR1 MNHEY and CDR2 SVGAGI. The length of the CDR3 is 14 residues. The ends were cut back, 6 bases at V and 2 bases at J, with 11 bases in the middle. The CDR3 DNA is TGTGCCAGCAGCCAACAGGGCGGCAATCAGCCCCAGCATTTT. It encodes CASSQQGGNQPQHF.

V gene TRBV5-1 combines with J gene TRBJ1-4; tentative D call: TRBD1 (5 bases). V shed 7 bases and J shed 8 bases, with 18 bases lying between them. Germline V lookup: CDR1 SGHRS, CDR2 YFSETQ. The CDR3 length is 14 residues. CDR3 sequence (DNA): TGCGCCAGCTCCGACGGGAGGGGCAGGGAAAAACTGTTTTTT. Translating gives CASSDGRGREKLFF.

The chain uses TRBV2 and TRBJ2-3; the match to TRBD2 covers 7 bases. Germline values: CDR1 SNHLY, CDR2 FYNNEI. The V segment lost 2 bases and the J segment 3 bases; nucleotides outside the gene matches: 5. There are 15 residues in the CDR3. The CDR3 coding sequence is TGTGCCAGCAGTGAATCGCTAGCGGCTACAGATACGCAGTATTTT. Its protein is CASSESLAATDTQYF. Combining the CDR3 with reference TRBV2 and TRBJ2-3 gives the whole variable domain EPEVTQTPSHQVTQMGQEVILRCVPISNHLYFYWYRQILGQKVEFLVSFYNNEISEKSEIFDDQFSVERPDGSNFTLKIRSTKLEDSAMYFCASSESLAATDTQYFGPGTRLTVL.

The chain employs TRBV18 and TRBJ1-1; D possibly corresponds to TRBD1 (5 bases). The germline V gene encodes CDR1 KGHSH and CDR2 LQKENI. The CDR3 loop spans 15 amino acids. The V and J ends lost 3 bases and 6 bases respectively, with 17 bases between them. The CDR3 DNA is TGTGCCAGCTCACCCCAGGTTGGGTCAGGGCCTGAAGCTTTCTTT. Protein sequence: CASSPQVGSGPEAFF.

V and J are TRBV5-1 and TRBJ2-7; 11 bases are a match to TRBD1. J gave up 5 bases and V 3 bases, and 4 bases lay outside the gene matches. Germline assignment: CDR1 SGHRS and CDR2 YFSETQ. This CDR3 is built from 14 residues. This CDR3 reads CASSSGQGGHEQYF. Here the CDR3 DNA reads TGCGCCAGCAGCTCGGGACAGGGGGGGCACGAGCAGTACTTC.

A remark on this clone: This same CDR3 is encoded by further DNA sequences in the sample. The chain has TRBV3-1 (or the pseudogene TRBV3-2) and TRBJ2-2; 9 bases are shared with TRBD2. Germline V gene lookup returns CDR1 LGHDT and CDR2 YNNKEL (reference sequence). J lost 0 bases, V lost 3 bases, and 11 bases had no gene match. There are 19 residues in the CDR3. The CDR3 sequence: CASSQAPGRGGANTGELFF. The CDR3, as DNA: TGTGCCAGCAGCCAGGCCCCAGGGCGGGGGGGAGCGAACACCGGGGAGCTGTTTTTT.

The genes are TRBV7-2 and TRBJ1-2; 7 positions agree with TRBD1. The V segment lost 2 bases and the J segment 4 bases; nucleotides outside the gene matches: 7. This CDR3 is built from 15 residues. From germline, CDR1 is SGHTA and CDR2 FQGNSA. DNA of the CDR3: TGTGCCAGCAGCTTATTCCGACAGGGAGGCTATGGCTACACCTTC. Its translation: CASSLFRQGGYGYTF.

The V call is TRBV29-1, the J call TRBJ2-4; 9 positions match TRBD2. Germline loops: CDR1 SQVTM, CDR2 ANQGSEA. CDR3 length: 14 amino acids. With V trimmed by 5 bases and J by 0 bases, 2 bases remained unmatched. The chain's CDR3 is CSVTTSGAKNIQYF. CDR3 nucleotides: TGCAGCGTTACGACTAGCGGAGCCAAAAACATTCAGTACTTC.

The CDR3 coding sequence is TGTGCCAGCAGTTTGGTCAGGGGGATTACAGATACGCAGTATTTT. It encodes CASSLVRGITDTQYF. The rearrangement joins TRBV27 to TRBJ2-3; TRBD1 agrees at 7 bases. Trimming at V came to 3 bases and at J to 3 bases, leaving 6 bases not matched to a gene. The CDR3 covers 15 residues. Germline V gene sequence: CDR1 MNHEY, CDR2 SMNVEV (reference sequence).

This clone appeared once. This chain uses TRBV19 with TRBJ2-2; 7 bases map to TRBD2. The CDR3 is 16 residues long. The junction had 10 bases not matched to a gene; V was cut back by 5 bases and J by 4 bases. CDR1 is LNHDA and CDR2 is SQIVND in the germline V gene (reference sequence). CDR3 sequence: CASSPRGRESTGELFF. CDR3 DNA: TGTGCCAGTAGTCCCAGAGGGAGGGAGAGCACCGGGGAGCTGTTTTTT.

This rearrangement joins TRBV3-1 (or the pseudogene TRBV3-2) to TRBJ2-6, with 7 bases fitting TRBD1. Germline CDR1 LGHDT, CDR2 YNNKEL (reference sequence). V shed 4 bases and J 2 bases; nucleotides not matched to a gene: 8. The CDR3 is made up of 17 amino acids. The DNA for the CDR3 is TGTGCCAGCAGCCGATGGGACAGCCTGGCTGGGGCCAACGTCCTGACTTTC. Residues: CASSRWDSLAGANVLTF.

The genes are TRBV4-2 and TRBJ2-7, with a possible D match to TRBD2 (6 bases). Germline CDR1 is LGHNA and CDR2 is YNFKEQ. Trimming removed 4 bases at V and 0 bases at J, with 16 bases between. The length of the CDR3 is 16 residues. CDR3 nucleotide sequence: TGTGCCAGCAGCCCCACGGGGGTCCTGAGCTCCTACGAGCAGTACTTC. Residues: CASSPTGVLSSYEQYF.

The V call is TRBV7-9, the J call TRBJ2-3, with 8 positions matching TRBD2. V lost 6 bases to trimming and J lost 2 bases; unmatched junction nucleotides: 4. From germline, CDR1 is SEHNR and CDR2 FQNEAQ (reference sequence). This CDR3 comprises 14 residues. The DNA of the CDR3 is TGTGCCAGCAGTCGGGGGGGAATCACAGATACGCAGTATTTT. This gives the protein CASSRGGITDTQYF.